This TCR beta chain came from a study of radiation and T cells in renal cell carcinoma. Treatment in this sample: 15 Gy SBRT to primary tumor, nephrectomy 4 weeks later. Clear cell pathology was present in this patient's renal cell carcinoma. Germline-derived CDR1 and CDR2 are MNHNS and SASEGT. J was trimmed by 6 bases and V by 2 bases; bases with no gene match: 5. The CDR3 spans 15 residues. This clone was picked up a small number of times. Its antigen is not known. Study results and caveats: Irradiated tumors had higher TCR clonality than control tumors. In blood, top tumor clones expanded by 2 weeks, shrinking by 4.

Assay: immunoSEQ multiplex PCR; the TCRdb copy retains only in-frame clones and omits some. The data show 18,000 or so clones, over 45% seen once. This receptor was taken from a man aged 50 to 60 with renal cell carcinoma. The material was tumor tissue, obtained from a patient whose treatment included radiotherapy and nephrectomy. The chain has TRBV6-1 and TRBJ1-5; 9 positions match TRBD1. CDR3 amino acids: CASSEMTGGIQPQHF. The DNA of the CDR3 is TGTGCCAGCAGTGAAATGACAGGGGGAATTCAGCCCCAGCATTTT.